This T cell receptor (beta chain) was identified during a study of Ad26.COV2.S vaccination and SARS-CoV-2 variants. Study in general: Ad26.COV2.S arm of COV1001 included the donor.

The sample's treatment: roughly 20 received Ad26.COV2.S at low or high dose, single or two shots; 5 received placebo; per-sample allocation not given. Collection of the samples took place on day 63 after the first injection of vaccine or placebo. TCRdb's table, derived via immunoSEQ multiplex PCR, lists solely in-frame clones and lacks some. The sample lists roughly 700,000 clones, around 90% occurring once. This clone was recorded a few times. What it recognizes is unknown. The CDR3 loop spans 14 amino acids. Germline assignment: CDR1 SGHTA and CDR2 FQGNSA. V lost 3 bases to trimming and J lost 1 base, with 9 bases between them. Whole-study findings and limits: Measurements of TCR breadth and depth may have given underestimates of the total T cell responses.

Here the sequenced sample was peripheral blood, taken in a trial of Ad26.COV2.S vaccine versus placebo. The rearrangement links TRBV7-2 to TRBJ1-1; a weak D match, TRBD1 (5 bases). The sequence was obtained from a person aged 18-60 years who received the Ad26.COV2.S COVID-19 vaccine or a placebo. The CDR3 loop is CASSFDRQNTEAFF. For the CDR3, the DNA is TGTGCCAGCAGCTTCGACAGACAGAACACTGAAGCTTTCTTT.